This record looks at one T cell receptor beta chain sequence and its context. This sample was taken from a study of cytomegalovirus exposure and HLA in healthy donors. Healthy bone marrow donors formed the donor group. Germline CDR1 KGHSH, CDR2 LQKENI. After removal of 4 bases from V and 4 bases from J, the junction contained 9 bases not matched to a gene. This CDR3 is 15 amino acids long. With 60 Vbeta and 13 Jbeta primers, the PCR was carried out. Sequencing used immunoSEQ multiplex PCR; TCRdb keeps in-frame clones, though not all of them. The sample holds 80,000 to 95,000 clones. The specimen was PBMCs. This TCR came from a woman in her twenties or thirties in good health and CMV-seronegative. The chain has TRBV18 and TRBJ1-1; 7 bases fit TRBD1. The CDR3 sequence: CASSQLDRVGTEAFF. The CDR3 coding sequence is TGTGCCAGCTCACAACTAGACAGGGTGGGCACTGAAGCTTTCTTT.